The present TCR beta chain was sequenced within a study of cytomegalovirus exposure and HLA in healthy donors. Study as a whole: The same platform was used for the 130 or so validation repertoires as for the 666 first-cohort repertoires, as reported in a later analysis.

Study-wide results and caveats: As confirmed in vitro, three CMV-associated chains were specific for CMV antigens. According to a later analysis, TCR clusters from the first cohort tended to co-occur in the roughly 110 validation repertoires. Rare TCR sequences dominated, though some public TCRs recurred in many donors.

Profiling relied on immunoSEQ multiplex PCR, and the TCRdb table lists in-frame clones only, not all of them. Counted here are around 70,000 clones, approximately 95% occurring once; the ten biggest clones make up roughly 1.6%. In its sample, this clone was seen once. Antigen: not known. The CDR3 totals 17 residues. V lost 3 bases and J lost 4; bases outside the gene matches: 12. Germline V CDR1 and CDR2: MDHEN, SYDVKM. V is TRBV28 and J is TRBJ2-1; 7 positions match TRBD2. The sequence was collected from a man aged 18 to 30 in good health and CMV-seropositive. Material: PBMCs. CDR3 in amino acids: CASSFPWAGAFYNEQFF. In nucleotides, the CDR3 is TGTGCCAGCAGTTTCCCTTGGGCGGGAGCATTTTACAATGAGCAGTTCTTC.